The source of this T cell receptor (beta chain) is a study of T cells after posttransplantation cyclophosphamide. On the day of bone marrow donation, the related graft donor provided peripheral blood. With regard to this clone: Its antigen is not known.

Study conclusions and caveats: Later blood repertoires were often dominated by clones from the donor CD8+ memory compartment.

Generated by immunoSEQ multiplex PCR, the TCRdb table keeps only in-frame clones and is missing some. This sample has around 18,000 clones, with less than 90% found just once. The source is a man aged 25 to 40 in good health and a related stem cell transplant donor. The sequenced material came from memory CD4+ T cells sorted from blood.

CDR3 nucleotide sequence: TGTGCCACCAGCAGAGATCGGGGAAGGAGCAATCAGCCCCAGCATTTT. Translating it yields CATSRDRGRSNQPQHF. The chain recombines TRBV15 with TRBJ1-5; unclear D gene. Germline V gives CDR1 LNHNV, CDR2 YYDKDF (reference sequence). The CDR3 spans 16 residues. The V gene lost 0 bases and the J gene lost 1 base, with 10 bases spanning the gap.